This TCR beta chain comes out of a study of cytomegalovirus exposure and HLA in healthy donors. Notes on the study in general: Rare TCR sequences dominated, though some public TCRs recurred in many donors.

Primers included in the PCR were 60 Vbeta and 13 Jbeta primers. Generated by immunoSEQ multiplex PCR, the TCRdb table keeps only in-frame clones and is missing some. The sample shows about 63,000 clones, about 76% of them seen only once. Trimming took 2 bases from V and 5 from J, leaving 13 bases between them. The CDR3 extends over 14 amino acids. CDR1 is SGHRS, CDR2 YFSETQ, per germline. Remarks on this clone: The target antigen is unknown.

The sample comprised PBMCs. The genes are TRBV5-1 and TRBJ1-1; TRBD1 might be the D (5 bases). The source of this sequence is a middle-aged man in good health and CMV-seronegative. The CDR3 DNA sequence: TGCGCCAGCAGCTTCGGCGGGGGTGGGACTGAAGCTTTCTTT. This sequence encodes CASSFGGGGTEAFF.